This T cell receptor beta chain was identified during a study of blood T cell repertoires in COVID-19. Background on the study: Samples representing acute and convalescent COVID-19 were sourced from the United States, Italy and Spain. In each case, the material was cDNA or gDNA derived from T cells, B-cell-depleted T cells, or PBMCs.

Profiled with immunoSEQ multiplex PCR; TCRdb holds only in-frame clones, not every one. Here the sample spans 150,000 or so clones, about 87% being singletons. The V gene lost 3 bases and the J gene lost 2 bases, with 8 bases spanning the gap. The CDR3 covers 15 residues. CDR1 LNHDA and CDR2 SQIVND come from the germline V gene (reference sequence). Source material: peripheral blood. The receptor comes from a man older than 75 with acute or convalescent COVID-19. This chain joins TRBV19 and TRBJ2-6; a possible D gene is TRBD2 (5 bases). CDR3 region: CASSIGDTGANVLTF. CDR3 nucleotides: TGTGCCAGTAGTATCGGGGATACTGGGGCCAACGTCCTGACTTTC.